This is a list of T cell receptor beta chains from one sample in a study of T cells in Graves' hyperthyroidism and ophthalmopathy. In TCRdb, the multiplex PCR reads were re-called with MiXCR into one record per CDR3 protein. In the table there are about 360,000 distinct CDR3 sequences, around 13% of which are singletons. Sequencing was carried out using blood. These receptor sequences come from a woman under 30 with Graves' hyperthyroidism. CDR3s include the opening cysteine and the closing phenylalanine or tryptophan.

j_gene	v_gene	CDR3aa
TRBJ1-5	TRBV19	CASVMGNQPQHF
TRBJ2-3	TRBV5-5	CASTSSRGGRADTQYF
TRBJ1-2	TRBV6-1	CASRAGGATGYGYTF
TRBJ2-3	TRBV6-2/TRBV6-3	CASSYQKGQGETDTQYF
TRBJ2-2	TRBV24-1	CASSAFTGELFF
TRBJ1-2	TRBV20-1	CSARAHGMGFSYTF
TRBJ2-1	TRBV29-1	CSVLWGGTFNEQFF
TRBJ1-2	TRBV3-1	CASSPNRLQGRNGYTF
TRBJ2-1	TRBV5-1	CASSLVLGTGGEQFF
TRBJ1-6	TRBV20-1	CSATPPSAPLHF
TRBJ2-1	TRBV4-1	CASSPGTAYNEQFF
TRBJ2-1	TRBV6-2/TRBV6-3	CASSWPRGRQFF
TRBJ1-5	TRBV2	CASSTGTGRGQPQHF
TRBJ2-3	TRBV5-1	CASSTGLAGGGTDTQYF
TRBJ2-7	TRBV4-1	CASSQRVISGYEQYF
TRBJ1-1	TRBV30	CAWSATQNTEAFF
TRBJ2-3	TRBV7-9	CASSWGLAGGRLTDTQYF
TRBJ1-2	TRBV28	CASSYPGTAYGYTF
TRBJ2-4	TRBV29-1	CSARDRENIQYF
TRBJ2-3	TRBV27	CASSRKDTQYF
TRBJ1-2	TRBV6-1	CASRALMGLNYGYTF
TRBJ2-2	TRBV19	CASSIDQGRGTGELFF
TRBJ1-5	TRBV28	CASSLERGRQPQHF
TRBJ2-7	TRBV18	CASSPRTASGEQYF
TRBJ2-5	TRBV28	CASSQGLLLETQYF
TRBJ2-3	TRBV3-1	CASRLSGASTDTQYF
TRBJ2-6	TRBV18	CASSATVSGANVLTF
TRBJ2-5	TRBV4-1	CASSQETGLRETQYF
TRBJ1-1	TRBV12-3/TRBV12-4	CASSRKSGNAFF
TRBJ2-7	TRBV6-2/TRBV6-3	CASSSELAGGHDEQYF
TRBJ2-1	TRBV19	CASGDGNNEQFF
TRBJ2-1	TRBV7-2	CASSSRLAEAYNEQFF
TRBJ2-3	TRBV27	CASRFVADLTDTQYF
TRBJ2-7	TRBV19	CASSEVGTAYSEQYF
TRBJ1-2	TRBV28	CASSLSENYGYTF
TRBJ1-4	TRBV9	CASSLEGQSNEKLFF
TRBJ2-3	TRBV30	CAWSPHIASGDRDTQYF
TRBJ1-1	TRBV7-9	CASSFSGTGNTEAFF
TRBJ1-1	TRBV20-1	CSATGRVLGTEAFF
TRBJ1-1	TRBV9	CASSTRGSGTEAFF
TRBJ1-1	TRBV3-1	CASSRGAGTEAFF
TRBJ2-1	TRBV3-1	CASSQVIRNSREVGEQFF
TRBJ1-1	TRBV3-1	CASSQVPGMNTEAFF
NA	TRBV5-1	CASRVGISRYNEQYF
TRBJ1-3	TRBV29-1	CSVAPGGALGDTIYF
TRBJ1-5	TRBV28	CASSLGQVGQPQHF
TRBJ1-5	TRBV20-1	CSAADSRGNQPQHF
TRBJ2-7	TRBV5-1	CASSVILSGSYEQYF
TRBJ2-7	TRBV7-6	CASSNGGAGYEQYF
TRBJ1-3	TRBV9	CASSVDALSSGNTIYF
TRBJ2-3	TRBV9	CASSVWTGQGGDTQYF
TRBJ1-2	TRBV6-5	CASSYSAGDGYTF
TRBJ2-2	TRBV20-1	CSARQGGNTGELFF
TRBJ1-1	TRBV5-1	CASNRDRGRNTEAFF
TRBJ1-3	TRBV2	CASSLTRKGTGRGNTIYF